A selection of T cell receptor beta chains follows, all from one sample in a study of T cell clones after liver transplantation. Generated by immunoSEQ multiplex PCR, the TCRdb table keeps only in-frame clones and is missing some. The table lists roughly 100,000 clones, around 84% of them singletons, with approximately 3% in the top ten. The sequenced sample was CD4+ T cells from blood, obtained around 49 months after liver transplant. The receptors stem from a human patient who received a liver transplant. Some T cells may be supplied by the graft donor. CDR3s include the opening cysteine and the closing phenylalanine or tryptophan. A D gene is named only where the DNA matches it firmly. Size is omitted from some rows. Given values are once, few, many or a class for expanded clones.

clone_size: once
d_call: TRBD1
v_call: TRBV27
j_call: TRBJ1-5
cdr3_nt: TGTGCCAGTCGACAGGGGTTAGGGCAGCCCCAGCATTTT
cdr3_aa: CASRQGLGQPQHF

clone_size: once
d_call: TRBD1
v_call: TRBV19
j_call: TRBJ1-6
cdr3_nt: TGTGCCAGTAGTCCCAGACAGGGACAAGGTAATTCACCCCTCCACTTT
cdr3_aa: CASSPRQGQGNSPLHF

clone_size: .
d_call: TRBD2
v_call: TRBV6-6
j_call: TRBJ2-5
cdr3_nt: TGTGCCAGCCGCCCCTCGGTAGCGGGGATACAAGAGACCCAGTACTTC
cdr3_aa: CASRPSVAGIQETQYF

clone_size: .
d_call: .
v_call: TRBV7-9
j_call: TRBJ2-3
cdr3_nt: TGTGCCAGCAGCGCGGGACGGGGCCCTAGCACAGATACGCAGTATTTT
cdr3_aa: CASSAGRGPSTDTQYF

clone_size: .
d_call: .
v_call: TRBV6-1
j_call: TRBJ2-1
cdr3_nt: TGTGCCAGCAGTGAACAAGGGGCGATACCCAATGAGCAGTTCTTC
cdr3_aa: CASSEQGAIPNEQFF

clone_size: .
d_call: .
v_call: TRBV5-1
j_call: TRBJ2-7
cdr3_nt: TGCGCCAGCAGCTTGGGAGCGCCCGACGAGCAGTACTTC
cdr3_aa: CASSLGAPDEQYF

clone_size: .
d_call: .
v_call: TRBV27
j_call: TRBJ2-3
cdr3_nt: TGTGCCAGCAGTAAAGGGGCAGGGCTGGTTACAGATACGCAGTATTTT
cdr3_aa: CASSKGAGLVTDTQYF

clone_size: .
d_call: TRBD1
v_call: TRBV4-1
j_call: TRBJ1-5
cdr3_nt: TGCGCCAGCAGCCGGGGACAGGGATATCAGCCCCAGCATTTT
cdr3_aa: CASSRGQGYQPQHF

clone_size: .
d_call: .
v_call: TRBV5-4
j_call: TRBJ1-4
cdr3_nt: TGTGCCAGCAGCCCCACGACGGGGTCAACTAATGAAAAACTGTTTTTT
cdr3_aa: CASSPTTGSTNEKLFF

clone_size: .
d_call: TRBD1
v_call: TRBV19
j_call: TRBJ1-3
cdr3_nt: TGTGCCAGTAGTATAACCGGGACAGGTCTCTCTGGAAACACCATATATTTT
cdr3_aa: CASSITGTGLSGNTIYF

clone_size: .
d_call: .
v_call: TRBV11-2
j_call: TRBJ2-3
cdr3_nt: TGTGCCAGCAGCTTACCCGCCGGACCACGTTCGAGGTATTTT
cdr3_aa: CASSLPAGPRSRYF

clone_size: .
d_call: .
v_call: TRBV7-3
j_call: TRBJ2-3
cdr3_nt: TGTGCCAGCAGTTCCAATGTGTGGGACCCGTCGGGCACAGATACGCAGTATTTT
cdr3_aa: CASSSNVWDPSGTDTQYF

clone_size: .
d_call: .
v_call: TRBV11-2
j_call: TRBJ2-5
cdr3_nt: TGTGCCAGCAGCTTCATCGAGACCCAGTACTTC
cdr3_aa: CASSFIETQYF

clone_size: few
d_call: .
v_call: TRBV7-2
j_call: TRBJ1-5
cdr3_nt: TGTGCCAGCAGCTTAGACAGGGCTCCCTATCAGCCCCAGCATTTT
cdr3_aa: CASSLDRAPYQPQHF

clone_size: .
d_call: TRBD2
v_call: TRBV19
j_call: TRBJ2-7
cdr3_nt: TGTGCCAGTAGTACGTTCGGCGGGGGGCTTACCTACGAGCAGTACTTC
cdr3_aa: CASSTFGGGLTYEQYF

clone_size: few
d_call: TRBD1
v_call: TRBV5-1
j_call: TRBJ1-4
cdr3_nt: TGCGCCAGCAGCTTCCAGCCCGGGACAGGGAGTGAAAAACTGTTTTTT
cdr3_aa: CASSFQPGTGSEKLFF

clone_size: .
d_call: TRBD2
v_call: TRBV27
j_call: TRBJ2-4
cdr3_nt: TGTGCCAGCAGTCTGACTAGCGGGGTAGCCAAAAACATTCAGTACTTC
cdr3_aa: CASSLTSGVAKNIQYF

clone_size: .
d_call: TRBD1
v_call: TRBV27
j_call: TRBJ2-1
cdr3_nt: TGTGCCAGCAGTCACCGACAGGGGGCCCACAATGAGCAGTTCTTC
cdr3_aa: CASSHRQGAHNEQFF

clone_size: .
d_call: .
v_call: TRBV5-1
j_call: TRBJ2-5
cdr3_nt: TGCGCCAGCAGCTTGGGGGGTATACAAGAGACCCAGTACTTC
cdr3_aa: CASSLGGIQETQYF

clone_size: .
d_call: TRBD1
v_call: TRBV18
j_call: TRBJ1-5
cdr3_nt: TGTGCCAGCTCACCCGGACAGGGTAGTCAGCCCCAGCATTTT
cdr3_aa: CASSPGQGSQPQHF

clone_size: .
d_call: .
v_call: TRBV28
j_call: TRBJ1-5
cdr3_nt: TGTGCCAGTTGGACAGGCAATCAGCCCCAGCATTTT
cdr3_aa: CASWTGNQPQHF

clone_size: .
d_call: .
v_call: TRBV7-3
j_call: TRBJ2-5
cdr3_nt: TGTGCCAGCAGCTCTAGTGGGGCCAGGGGGACCCAGTACTTC
cdr3_aa: CASSSSGARGTQYF